The entry below gives a single T cell receptor (beta chain) sequence along with its context. This clonotype was counted many times. The specificity of this receptor is unknown. Qualities for individual bases were not recorded, and no much larger clone is one base off. Spanning cysteine to phenylalanine, the CDR3 consists of 14 amino acids. Kept here is only the CDR3 DNA, which spans 42 bases and is read in frame from base 1. Trimming takes 1 base from V and 6 bases from J, and the germline ends sit 11 bases apart. This sample was taken from a study of regulatory T cells in long-lasting Graves disease (dated by TCRdb to the early 2020s). Study-level background: Antithyroid drugs had been taken for less than 3 months by newly diagnosed Graves' disease patients. A total of around 35 samples underwent TCR sequencing, from roughly 13 patients with persistent Graves' disease and 20 patients with newly diagnosed Graves' disease. The study was registered as a clinical trial and conducted in China. Patients with persistent Graves' disease were compared with patients with newly diagnosed Graves' disease using TCR sequencing and RNA sequencing of peripheral blood. The investigation overall reported the following: Persistent disease showed preferential use of TRBV28, TRBJ1-2 and TRBJ2-5, whereas newly diagnosed disease favored TRBV20-1 and TRBJ2-1. Compared with newly diagnosed patients, patients with persistent Graves' disease had lower TCR Shannon entropy and fewer highly expanded clones, which suggests clonal expansion. Because the primary lesion, thyroid tissue, could not be accessed, the study looked at peripheral blood alone. Only the TCR beta chain was sequenced and analyzed. As a limitation, the authors acknowledged that the small sample size may reduce accuracy. Patients with persistent disease shared more public clonotypes (approximately 2,500) than newly diagnosed patients did (nearly 1,000).

The library relied on multiplex PCR. The sequencing machine was an Illumina HiSeq 4000. TCR beta libraries were built with iRepertoire HTBI primers and Arm-PCR amplification of CDR3 regions. PCR products were gel purified before sequencing. Regarding the original processing steps: A total of 62 TRBV and 14 TRBJ segments were identified across samples and were used for gene usage analysis of CDR3 amino acid clonotypes. COPE and FqMerger were used to merge the filtered high-quality paired reads into contigs. BLAST was used to align contigs to IMGT TRBV, TRBD and TRBJ reference genes, and CDR3 was defined according to IMGT. Clonotypes above 0.1% frequency were classified as highly expanded clones. Shannon entropy was used to measure repertoire diversity, and the Gini coefficient was used to measure V-J evenness. A clonotype found in more than one individual was treated as public. Clones were called with MiXCR by TCRdb after fastp trimmed the public reads at Q25, and only in-frame beta chains were retained. Under each unique CDR3 protein, matching rows form one entry showing the most common genes and DNA. Clone size and V and J calls follow TCRdb, not the original study. The sample yields 320,000 or so distinct CDR3 sequences; approximately 20% were counted once. About two fifths of the sample is in the top ten clones.

This sample's time point label indicates: newly diagnosed GD, antithyroid drugs for less than 3 months. RNA was extracted from PBMCs in TRIzol for both TCR sequencing and RNA sequencing. The diagnosis of Graves' disease followed American Thyroid Association guidelines. Patients for the study were recruited at an endocrinology department in Xi'an, China. From each patient, nine milliliters of peripheral blood was collected into an EDTA anticoagulant tube. Ficoll Paque Plus density gradient separation was used to isolate PBMCs, and no further T cell sorting was performed. An Agilent 2100 Bioanalyzer and agarose gel were used to check RNA quality, while a NanoDrop 2000 measured RNA concentration.

The TCR was taken from a female donor with Graves disease. Here the chain combines TRBV12-3 or TRBV12-4 and TRBJ2-3; too little of a D gene remains to name it. The sample here was peripheral blood mononuclear cells (PBMCs), taken at new diagnosis, from a patient treated with antithyroid drugs. The DNA is as follows: TGTGCCAGCAGTTTAGAGGGTCCGAGTGATACGCAGTATTTT. Translated, this is CASSLEGPSDTQYF.